This T cell receptor beta chain comes out of a study of blood T cell repertoires in COVID-19. Clones were read by immunoSEQ multiplex PCR, and TCRdb kept only the in-frame ones, dropping some. The sample holds around 140,000 clones, roughly 86% seen once. In germline, CDR1 is LGHDT, CDR2 YNNKEL (reference sequence). This CDR3 region has 13 residues. Trimming cost V 5 bases and J 5 bases; bases outside gene matches: 3. The chain couples TRBV3-1 (or the pseudogene TRBV3-2) to TRBJ1-5; 7 nucleotides match TRBD1. What was sequenced was peripheral blood. This receptor was taken from a human donor with acute or convalescent COVID-19. The donor label of this sample is uncertain. CDR3 region: CASSSTGDQPQHF. The CDR3 nucleotides are TGTGCCAGCAGCTCTACAGGGGATCAGCCCCAGCATTTT.